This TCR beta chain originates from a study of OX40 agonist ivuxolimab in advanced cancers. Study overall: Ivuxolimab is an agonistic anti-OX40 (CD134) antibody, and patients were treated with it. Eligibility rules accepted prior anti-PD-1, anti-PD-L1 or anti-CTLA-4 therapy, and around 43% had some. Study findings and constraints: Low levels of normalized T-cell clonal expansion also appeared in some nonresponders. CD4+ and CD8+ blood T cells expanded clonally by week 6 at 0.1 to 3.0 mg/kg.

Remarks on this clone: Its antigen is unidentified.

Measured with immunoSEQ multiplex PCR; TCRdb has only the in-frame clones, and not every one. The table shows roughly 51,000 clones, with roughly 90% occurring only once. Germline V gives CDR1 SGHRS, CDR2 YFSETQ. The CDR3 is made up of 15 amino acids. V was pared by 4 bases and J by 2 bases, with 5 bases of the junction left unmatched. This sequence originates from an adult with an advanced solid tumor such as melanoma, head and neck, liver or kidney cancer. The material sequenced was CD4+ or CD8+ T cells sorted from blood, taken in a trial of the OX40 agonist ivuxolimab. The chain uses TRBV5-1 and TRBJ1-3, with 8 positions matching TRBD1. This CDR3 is CASSGGTGPGNTIYF. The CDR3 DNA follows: TGCGCCAGCAGCGGCGGGACAGGTCCTGGAAACACCATATATTTT.